Shown below are 31 T cell receptor beta chains from a single sample sequenced in a study of blood T cell repertoires in COVID-19. Produced via immunoSEQ multiplex PCR; TCRdb's table is partial and in-frame only. This sample carries 370,000 or so clones, about 87% of them seen once, and the ten largest clones take approximately 1.3%. The sequencing sample was made of PBMCs or T cells enriched from blood (not recorded which). These receptors came from a man aged 25 to 40 who had recovered from COVID-19.

This chain's CDR3 is CSVGFGIAGGREQFF. CDR3 in DNA: TGCAGCGTTGGGTTCGGGATAGCGGGGGGGCGGGAGCAGTTCTTC. This chain uses TRBV29-1 with TRBJ2-1, with TRBD2 matching 11 bases. This CDR3 contains 15 residues. Germline loops: CDR1 SQVTM, CDR2 ANQGSEA. With 4 bases clipped from V and 10 bases from J, the junction kept 12 bases outside the gene matches.

V and J are TRBV30 and TRBJ1-2, with D possibly matching TRBD1 (5 bases). The germline V gene encodes CDR1 GTSNPN and CDR2 SVGIG (reference sequence). With 0 bases removed from V and 4 bases from J, the gap between germline ends came to 9 bases. The CDR3 extends over 13 amino acids. CDR3 in DNA: TGTGCCTGGAGTGTGATGCAGGGCTATGGCTACACCTTC. The encoded protein is CAWSVMQGYGYTF. Using reference TRBV30 and TRBJ1-2 for the parts outside the CDR3, the full variable domain is SQTIHQWPATLVQPVGSPLSLECTVEGTSNPNLYWYRQAAGRGLQLLFYSVGIGQISSEVPQNLSASRPQDRQFILSSKKLLLSDSGFYLCAWSVMQGYGYTFGSGTRLTVV.

This clone has only one observation. The chain's CDR3 is CASGDKGRIHF. CDR3 nucleotide sequence: TGTGCCAGCGGGGATAAGGGGAGGATCCACTTT. The chain joins TRBV12-3 or TRBV12-4 to TRBJ1-6, with D tentatively TRBD1 (5 bases). The V end lost 8 bases, the J end lost 17 bases, and 16 bases lay between the germline ends. The CDR3 is 11 amino acids.

This clone was picked up one time. The genes are TRBV29-1 and TRBJ2-7, with 9 bases aligning to TRBD1. V lost 6 bases, J lost 6 bases, and 12 bases stayed unmatched. CDR1 is SQVTM and CDR2 is ANQGSEA in the germline V gene. The CDR3 has 14 residues. The CDR3, as DNA: TGCAGCGTCTTAACTGGGACAGGGAGAGGCGAGCAGTACTTC. This sequence encodes CSVLTGTGRGEQYF.

The count of this clone is one. The V call is TRBV7-8, the J call TRBJ1-4, with D maybe TRBD1 (5 bases). With 4 bases removed from V and 7 bases from J, the gap between germline ends came to 19 bases. CDR3 size: 16 residues. Germline values: CDR1 SGHVS, CDR2 FQNEAQ. The CDR3 is CASSSHGGGVGEKLFF. DNA of the CDR3: TGTGCCAGCAGCTCCCACGGTGGGGGGGTGGGTGAAAAACTGTTTTTT. Looking up the rest from reference TRBV7-8 and TRBJ1-4 gives the full variable domain: GAGVSQSPRYKVAKRGQDVALRCDPISGHVSLFWYQQALGQGPEFLTYFQNEAQLDKSGLPSDRFFAERPEGSVSTLKIQRTQQEDSAVYLCASSSHGGGVGEKLFFGSGTQLSVL.

This chain uses TRBV4-3 with TRBJ2-2; the match to TRBD1 covers 9 bases. The germline V gene encodes CDR1 LGHNA and CDR2 YSLEER. With 0 bases clipped from V and 4 bases from J, the junction kept 6 bases outside the gene matches. The CDR3 has 17 residues. CDR3 DNA: TGCGCCAGCAGCCAAGATCGGGGACAGGGACGCACCGGGGAGCTGTTTTTT. Encoded protein: CASSQDRGQGRTGELFF.

The V call is TRBV4-1, the J call TRBJ2-7; TRBD1 aligns across 7 bases. Germline trimming cut 5 bases from V and 3 bases from J; bases unmatched to any gene: 7. The CDR3 has 14 residues. Germline V gives CDR1 MGHRA, CDR2 YSYEKL. CDR3 region: CASSSRGQDYEQYF. CDR3 DNA sequence: TGCGCCAGCAGCTCGCGTGGACAGGACTACGAGCAGTACTTC.

This clone showed up just a few times. The rearrangement links TRBV27 to TRBJ1-1, with TRBD1 matching over 7 bases. The CDR3 sequence is 15 residues long. V lost 8 bases, J lost 0 bases, and 9 bases stayed unmatched. Germline CDR1 reads MNHEY; CDR2 reads SMNVEV (reference sequence). The CDR3 DNA is TGTGCCAGCTCCCTGACAGGGCGAGTGAACACTGAAGCTTTCTTT. Encoded protein: CASSLTGRVNTEAFF.

The chain has TRBV7-8 and TRBJ1-1; 7 nucleotides agree with TRBD1. Germline loops: CDR1 SGHVS, CDR2 FQNEAQ. Trimming at V came to 6 bases and at J to 0 bases, leaving 4 bases not matched to a gene. The CDR3 consists of 14 residues. CDR3 sequence: CASSSGTVNTEAFF. The CDR3 coding sequence is TGTGCCAGCAGTTCCGGGACAGTGAACACTGAAGCTTTCTTT.

This chain links TRBV6-5 with TRBJ2-7, with 7 positions matching TRBD1. The germline CDR1 and CDR2 sequences are MNHEY and SVGAGI. This CDR3 comprises 14 residues. With 5 bases clipped from V and 2 bases from J, the junction kept 6 bases outside the gene matches. DNA of the CDR3: TGTGCCAGCAGTAAACACAGGGGCCCCTACGAGCAGTACTTC. Its protein product is CASSKHRGPYEQYF.

The chain joins TRBV18 to TRBJ2-3; the D is unclear. This CDR3 region has 13 residues. V was trimmed by 3 bases and J by 5 bases, leaving 9 bases between them. The germline V gene encodes CDR1 KGHSH and CDR2 LQKENI. CDR3 nucleotides: TGTGCCAGCTCACCCCCCCTATTAGATACGCAGTATTTT. Translation gives CASSPPLLDTQYF. Full variable domain (outside the CDR3, taken from reference TRBV18 and TRBJ2-3): NAGVMQNPRHLVRRRGQEARLRCSPMKGHSHVYWYRQLPEEGLKFMVYLQKENIIDESGMPKERFSAEFPKEGPSILRIQQVVRGDSAAYFCASSPPLLDTQYFGPGTRLTVL.

The rearrangement links TRBV30 to TRBJ2-4; possible D gene TRBD1, 5 bases. In germline, CDR1 is GTSNPN, CDR2 SVGIG (reference sequence). V was shortened by 0 bases and J by 3 bases, with 9 bases between the two germline ends. CDR3 length: 14 residues. DNA of the CDR3: TGTGCCTGGAGTGTGTTAGGGGACAAAAACATTCAGTACTTC. Its translation: CAWSVLGDKNIQYF.

CDR3 nucleotides: TGTGCCTGGAGGGTCCAGGGTTCCGGGGAGCTGTTTTTT. Residues: CAWRVQGSGELFF. The chain is built from TRBV30 and TRBJ2-2, with D possibly TRBD1 on 5 matching bases. The CDR3 is 13 amino acids. Trimming took 3 bases from V and 6 from J, leaving 11 bases between them. Per the germline V gene, CDR1 is GTSNPN and CDR2 is SVGIG (reference sequence).

The rearrangement links TRBV5-1 to TRBJ1-1, with a possible D match to TRBD1 (5 bases). With 1 base removed from V and 4 bases from J, the gap between germline ends came to 11 bases. Germline V gene sequence: CDR1 SGHRS, CDR2 YFSETQ. The CDR3 contains 14 residues. The CDR3 coding sequence is TGCGCCAGCAGCTTGTCGTGGACAAGCACTGAAGCTTTCTTT. Protein: CASSLSWTSTEAFF.

V gene TRBV18 combines with J gene TRBJ2-2; D remains ambiguous. CDR1 is KGHSH and CDR2 is LQKENI in the germline V gene. The CDR3 length is 16 residues. V was shortened by 0 bases and J by 0 bases, with 8 bases between the two germline ends. This CDR3 reads CASSPPQRTNTGELFF. The CDR3 DNA follows: TGTGCCAGCTCACCACCCCAGCGAACGAACACCGGGGAGCTGTTTTTT. The whole variable domain, filled in from reference TRBV18 and TRBJ2-2, reads NAGVMQNPRHLVRRRGQEARLRCSPMKGHSHVYWYRQLPEEGLKFMVYLQKENIIDESGMPKERFSAEFPKEGPSILRIQQVVRGDSAAYFCASSPPQRTNTGELFFGEGSRLTVL.

V is TRBV7-2 and J is TRBJ1-6; D not certain. Germline-derived CDR1 and CDR2 are SGHTA and FQGNSA. V dropped 4 bases and J dropped 5 bases, with 3 bases sitting between them. This CDR3 contains 12 residues. The CDR3 coding sequence is TGTGCCAGCAGCTCAAATAATTCACCCCTCCACTTT. Amino acids: CASSSNNSPLHF.

The chain couples TRBV20-1 to TRBJ1-1; no clear D. Trimming removed 6 bases from V and 4 bases from J, with 9 bases in between. The CDR3 is 11 residues long. The germline gives CDR1 DFQATT, CDR2 SNEGSKA (reference sequence). The CDR3 reads CSAIGVTEAFF. As DNA, the CDR3 is TGCAGTGCCATAGGAGTCACTGAAGCTTTCTTT.

The rearrangement links TRBV5-1 to TRBJ1-2; 7 nucleotides agree with TRBD1. CDR1 is SGHRS, CDR2 YFSETQ, per germline. V was pared by 4 bases and J by 8 bases, with 8 bases of the junction left unmatched. The CDR3 is 13 residues long. For the CDR3, the DNA is TGCGCCAGCAGCCAAAGACAGGGCGAGGGCTACACCTTC. This sequence encodes CASSQRQGEGYTF.

CDR3 DNA: TGTGCCAGCAGTCTTGTATACGAGCAGTACTTC. This encodes CASSLVYEQYF. The genes are TRBV25-1 and TRBJ2-7; D not certain. Trimming took off 5 bases at V and 4 bases at J, with 6 bases between the two ends. This CDR3 has 11 amino acids. CDR1 and CDR2 (germline): MGHDK, SYGVNS.

The genes are TRBV7-6 and TRBJ2-7; D is possibly TRBD2 (6 bases). Germline V CDR1 and CDR2: SGHVS, FNYEAQ. The CDR3 covers 14 residues. Trimming shortened V by 5 bases and J by 4 bases, and 15 bases separated the two germline ends. The CDR3, as DNA: TGTGCCAGCAGCACTCGGGAGTCGGTGTACGAGCAGTACTTC. It yields the protein CASSTRESVYEQYF.

The V and J genes are TRBV30 and TRBJ1-2; 8 positions match TRBD1. The CDR3 runs 14 residues. Losses at the gene ends were 3 bases for V and 3 bases for J; bases not matched to a gene: 6. CDR1 is GTSNPN and CDR2 is SVGIG in the germline V gene (reference sequence). CDR3 nucleotide sequence: TGTGCCTGGAGGGTCCCAGGGGGCGACTATGGCTACACCTTC. As protein: CAWRVPGGDYGYTF.

This sequence joins TRBV6-5 and TRBJ2-1; TRBD1 matches 7 bases. V lost 0 bases to trimming and J lost 5 bases; unmatched junction nucleotides: 4. Germline V CDR1 and CDR2: MNHEY, SVGAGI. This CDR3 is built from 15 residues. The CDR3 DNA reads as TGTGCCAGCAGTTACTCCCGACAGGGCAACAATGAGCAGTTCTTC. It codes for CASSYSRQGNNEQFF.

The rearrangement links TRBV3-1 (or the pseudogene TRBV3-2) to TRBJ1-3; no clear D. The CDR3 covers 14 residues. Deletions cut 5 bases from V and 0 bases from J, with 8 bases between. CDR1 and CDR2 from the germline V gene are LGHDT and YNNKEL (reference sequence). The CDR3 DNA follows: TGTGCCAGCAGCGTCAAGAGCTCTGGAAACACCATATATTTT. This translates into CASSVKSSGNTIYF.

Only a few counts were recorded for this clone. J is TRBJ1-1 and V is TRBV7-8; D perhaps matches TRBD1 (6 bases). V was pared by 5 bases and J by 3 bases, with 19 bases between. Germline lookup yields CDR1 SGHVS and CDR2 FQNEAQ. The CDR3 is made up of 16 amino acids. The CDR3, as DNA: TGTGCCAGCAGCAATCCACGACAGGTCGGTGACACTGAAGCTTTCTTT. Translated: CASSNPRQVGDTEAFF.

This rearrangement joins TRBV27 to TRBJ1-3, with a possible D match to TRBD1 (5 bases). This CDR3 has 14 amino acids. Germline-derived CDR1 and CDR2 are MNHEY and SMNVEV (reference sequence). V gave up 2 bases and J gave up 2 bases, with 7 bases separating them. The CDR3, as DNA: TGTGCCAGCAGTTTAGGGGCTACTGGAAACACCATATATTTT. As protein: CASSLGATGNTIYF.

The chain links TRBV10-3 to TRBJ2-3; tentatively, D is TRBD1 (5 bases). V was pared by 0 bases and J by 6 bases, with 10 bases between. The germline gives CDR1 ENHRY, CDR2 SYGVKD. This CDR3 is built from 14 residues. The CDR3 here is CAISESIGADTQYF. CDR3 DNA sequence: TGTGCCATCAGTGAGTCGATAGGGGCGGATACGCAGTATTTT.

The chain employs TRBV7-6 and TRBJ2-7; tentatively, D is TRBD2 (6 bases). The V gene's germline CDR1 is SGHVS and CDR2 FNYEAQ. Trimming removed 0 bases at V and 1 base at J, with 7 bases between. The CDR3 runs 14 residues. In nucleotides, the CDR3 is TGTGCCAGCAGCTTAGCGGGGGGTTCCTACGAGCAGTACTTC. Residues: CASSLAGGSYEQYF.

This chain links TRBV5-1 with TRBJ2-1; tentative D call: TRBD2 (5 bases). Germline CDR1 SGHRS, CDR2 YFSETQ. Trimming took off 6 bases at V and 0 bases at J, with 13 bases between the two ends. The CDR3 is 15 amino acids. For the CDR3, the DNA is TGCGCCAGCACAAAAGAGGGAAGCTCCTACAATGAGCAGTTCTTC. Translating it yields CASTKEGSSYNEQFF.

J is TRBJ1-2 and V is TRBV27, with D maybe TRBD1 (5 bases). Trimming took 6 bases from V and 4 from J, leaving 12 bases between them. CDR1 and CDR2 from the germline V gene are MNHEY and SMNVEV (reference sequence). CDR3 length: 13 residues. For the CDR3, the DNA is TGTGCCAGCAGGCCCGCAGGGCCCTATGGCTACACCTTC. It yields the protein CASRPAGPYGYTF.

This chain connects TRBV6-1 to TRBJ1-2, with a tentative D call TRBD1 (5 bases). V dropped 5 bases and J dropped 8 bases, with 18 bases sitting between them. The germline CDR1 and CDR2 sequences are MNHNS and SASEGT. The CDR3 is made up of 14 amino acids. The CDR3 DNA reads as TGTGCCAGCAGTTCAAACCCACCAGGGAACGGCTACACCTTC. Amino acid sequence: CASSSNPPGNGYTF.

The chain links TRBV19 to TRBJ1-2; TRBD1 agrees at 8 bases. J gave up 2 bases and V 6 bases, and 14 bases lay outside the gene matches. CDR3 length: 17 amino acids. Germline lookup yields CDR1 LNHDA and CDR2 SQIVND (reference sequence). This CDR3 is CASRHPQGVSRNYGYTF. In nucleotides, the CDR3 is TGTGCCAGTAGGCACCCACAGGGGGTATCTAGGAACTATGGCTACACCTTC. Full variable domain (remainder filled in from reference TRBV19 and TRBJ1-2): DGGITQSPKYLFRKEGQNVTLSCEQNLNHDAMYWYRQDPGQGLRLIYYSQIVNDFQKGDIAEGYSVSREKKESFPLTVTSAQKNPTAFYLCASRHPQGVSRNYGYTFGSGTRLTVV.